Listed here are 14 T cell receptor beta chains from one sample, sequenced in a study of a mutant IDH1 vaccine in newly diagnosed glioma. Their recognized antigens are unknown. The sample's time point: week 5, during vaccination. Vaccinated patients received 300 ug of mutant IDH1 20-mer peptide per dose, with topical imiquimod. Some clones are missing from TCRdb's copy, which holds only in-frame ones; the method was immunoSEQ multiplex PCR. There are tens of thousands of clones in the sample; 80% to 90% occur only once, and around 1.7% lies in the top ten. The sample consisted of PBMCs, taken from a glioma patient whose treatment included an IDH1 peptide vaccine. The origin of the receptors is a man aged 40-55 years with glioma.

Comment on this clone: Compared with germline, one end of the junction differs, possibly owing to a read error. The chain joins TRBV7-7 to TRBJ2-2, with a possible D match to TRBD1 (5 bases). CDR3 size: 13 residues. The V gene's germline CDR1 is SSHAT and CDR2 FNYEAQ (reference sequence). CDR3 amino acids: CASSVRVSGELFF. The CDR3 nucleotides read TGTGCTAGCAGCGTCAGGGTTAGCGGGGAGCTGTTTTTT.

The chain links TRBV6-5 to TRBJ2-7; D remains ambiguous. The germline V gene encodes CDR1 MNHEY and CDR2 SVGAGI. This CDR3 contains 16 residues. The V and J ends lost 0 bases and 0 bases respectively, with 12 bases between them. The CDR3 sequence is CASSYSGGPSSYEQYF. The DNA for the CDR3 is TGTGCCAGCAGTTACTCGGGCGGACCAAGCTCCTACGAGCAGTACTTC.

This chain uses TRBV19 with TRBJ2-2, with TRBD1 matching 9 bases. The V gene's germline CDR1 is LNHDA and CDR2 SQIVND (reference sequence). The CDR3 sequence is 18 residues long. Trimming removed 0 bases from V and 5 bases from J; junction bases left unmatched: 10. CDR3: CASSIDGGQGRRTGELFF. The CDR3 DNA is TGTGCCAGTAGTATAGATGGGGGACAGGGACGCAGGACCGGGGAGCTGTTTTTT.

V and J are TRBV29-1 and TRBJ2-2, with 7 bases that match TRBD2. V trimming: 4 bases; J trimming: 0 bases; junction bases outside the gene matches: 2. This CDR3 has 14 amino acids. Per germline, CDR1 SQVTM and CDR2 ANQGSEA. This CDR3 is CSVGGGANTGELFF. As DNA, the CDR3 is TGCAGCGTTGGGGGAGGGGCGAACACCGGGGAGCTGTTTTTT.

The chain recombines TRBV29-1 with TRBJ2-3, with TRBD2 matching over 8 bases. The germline CDR1 and CDR2 sequences are SQVTM and ANQGSEA. This CDR3 is 12 amino acids long. V lost 7 bases, J lost 5 bases, and 5 bases stayed unmatched. The CDR3: CSGAGVEDTQYF. The CDR3 nucleotides are TGCAGCGGAGCGGGAGTTGAAGATACGCAGTATTTT.

The chain links TRBV7-7 to TRBJ2-7, with D tentatively TRBD2 (5 bases). V lost 4 bases, J lost 3 bases, and 16 bases lay in between. There are 15 residues in the CDR3. Germline lookup yields CDR1 SSHAT and CDR2 FNYEAQ (reference sequence). The DNA for the CDR3 is TGTGCCAGCAGCTCAAGGCCCGGCCGGGGCTACGAGCAGTACTTC. Protein: CASSSRPGRGYEQYF. Together with reference TRBV7-7 and TRBJ2-7, the CDR3 gives the full variable domain: GAGVSQSPRYKVTKRGQDVTLRCDPISSHATLYWYQQALGQGPEFLTYFNYEAQPDKSGLPSDRFSAERPEGSISTLTIQRTEQRDSAMYRCASSSRPGRGYEQYFGPGTRLTVT.

The gene calls are TRBV7-9 and TRBJ2-5, with a weak D call TRBD1 (6 bases). V was clipped by 7 bases and J by 5 bases, with 20 bases between them. The CDR3 spans 15 residues. From germline, CDR1 is SEHNR and CDR2 FQNEAQ (reference sequence). CDR3 protein: CASILGPGGAETQYF. CDR3 sequence (DNA): TGTGCCAGCATCCTCGGTCCTGGGGGCGCGGAGACCCAGTACTTC.

This chain joins TRBV4-2 and TRBJ2-3; D gene uncertain. The CDR3 length is 15 residues. Trimming left V 0 bases short and J 0 bases short, with 7 bases between. The germline V gene has CDR1 LGHNA and CDR2 YNFKEQ. Here the CDR3 reads CASSQDRRSTDTQYF. CDR3 sequence (DNA): TGTGCCAGCAGCCAAGATCGGCGGAGCACAGATACGCAGTATTTT.

The gene calls are TRBV9 and TRBJ2-1, with 10 bases that match TRBD2. Trimming removed 1 base from V and 8 bases from J; junction bases left unmatched: 9. This CDR3 is built from 16 residues. Germline V gives CDR1 SGDLS, CDR2 YYNGEE. The CDR3 loop is CASSVSGESGRDEQFF. DNA of the CDR3: TGTGCCAGCAGCGTATCAGGCGAAAGCGGGAGGGATGAGCAGTTCTTC.

The chain recombines TRBV18 with TRBJ1-1; the D is unclear. This CDR3 is 13 amino acids long. From germline, CDR1 is KGHSH and CDR2 LQKENI. Trimming shortened V by 3 bases and J by 5 bases, and 10 bases separated the two germline ends. The CDR3 bases are TGTGCCAGCTCACCGCCGGGGATGACTGAAGCTTTCTTT. It is translated as CASSPPGMTEAFF.

The chain is built from TRBV4-2 and TRBJ1-1; 7 bases agree with TRBD1. After removal of 0 bases from V and 1 base from J, the junction contained 2 bases not matched to a gene. The CDR3 consists of 15 residues. Germline-derived CDR1 and CDR2 are LGHNA and YNFKEQ. The CDR3 loop is CASSQEHRGNTEAFF. CDR3 DNA: TGTGCCAGCAGCCAAGAGCACAGGGGGAACACTGAAGCTTTCTTT.

The chain has TRBV7-9 and TRBJ2-2, with 14 bases matching TRBD2. J was trimmed by 6 bases and V by 4 bases; bases with no gene match: 10. The CDR3 is 18 residues long. Germline V gives CDR1 SEHNR, CDR2 FQNEAQ (reference sequence). CDR3 bases: TGTGCCAGCAGCTCTACCCGCGGACTAGCGGGAGGTGCCGGGGAGCTGTTTTTT. As protein: CASSSTRGLAGGAGELFF.

This chain uses TRBV27 with TRBJ2-7; 8 bases are a match to TRBD2. This CDR3 contains 15 residues. Trimming at V came to 7 bases and at J to 3 bases, leaving 11 bases not matched to a gene. The germline CDR1 and CDR2 sequences are MNHEY and SMNVEV (reference sequence). The CDR3 bases are TGTGCCAGCACCGCCCGGGGGGGGGCGGGCTACGAGCAGTACTTC. Translation: CASTARGGAGYEQYF.

This clone is a singleton in its sample. The V gene is TRBV4-2, the J gene TRBJ2-7; D could derive from TRBD1 or TRBD2 (5 bases each). Germline V gene lookup returns CDR1 LGHNA and CDR2 YNFKEQ. V was trimmed by 3 bases and J by 2 bases, leaving 11 bases between them. CDR3 length: 14 amino acids. The CDR3 region is CASSQGDGTYEQYF. The CDR3 DNA is TGTGCCAGCAGCCAGGGGGACGGGACCTACGAGCAGTACTTC.